Reported below is one T cell receptor (beta chain). Antigen unknown. The data were taken from a study of a mutant IDH1 vaccine in newly diagnosed glioma. Study in general: Vaccination was launched 4-6 weeks after radiotherapy alone, or with temozolomide cycles.

Data came from immunoSEQ multiplex PCR; TCRdb stores just in-frame clones and leaves some out. This table has approximately 84,000 clones, over 75% appearing once. Trimming left V 7 bases short and J 0 bases short, with 10 bases between. CDR3 length equals 14 residues. CDR1 and CDR2 (germline): SNHLY, FYNNEI. Time point meaning: week 47, end of study. Each vaccine dose was 300 ug of mutant IDH1 20-mer peptide, with topical imiquimod. The rearrangement links TRBV2 to TRBJ1-3; a possible D gene is TRBD1 (5 bases). The receptor's source is a man aged 35-49 years with glioma. This sample comprised PBMCs, obtained from a glioma patient whose treatment included an IDH1 peptide vaccine. CDR3 region: CASISGGSGNTIYF. Here the CDR3 DNA reads TGTGCCAGCATATCGGGGGGCTCTGGAAACACCATATATTTT.